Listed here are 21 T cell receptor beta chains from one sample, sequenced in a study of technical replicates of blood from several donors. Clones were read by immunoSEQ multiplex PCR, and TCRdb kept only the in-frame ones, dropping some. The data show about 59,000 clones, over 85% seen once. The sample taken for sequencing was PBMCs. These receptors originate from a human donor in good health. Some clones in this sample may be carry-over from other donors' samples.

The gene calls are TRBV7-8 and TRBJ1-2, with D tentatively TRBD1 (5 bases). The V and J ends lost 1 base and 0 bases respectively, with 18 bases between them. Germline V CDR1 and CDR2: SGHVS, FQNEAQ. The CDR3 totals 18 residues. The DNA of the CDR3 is TGTGCCAGCAGCTTAGGGTCCTCTTACAGGTTAGCTAACTATGGCTACACCTTC. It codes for CASSLGSSYRLANYGYTF.

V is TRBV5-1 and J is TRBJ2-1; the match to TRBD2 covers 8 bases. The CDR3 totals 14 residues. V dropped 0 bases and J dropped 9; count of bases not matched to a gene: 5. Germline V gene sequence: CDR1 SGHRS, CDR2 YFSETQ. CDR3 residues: CASSLGGRIVEQFF. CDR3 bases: TGCGCCAGCAGCTTGGGCGGGAGGATAGTTGAGCAGTTCTTC.

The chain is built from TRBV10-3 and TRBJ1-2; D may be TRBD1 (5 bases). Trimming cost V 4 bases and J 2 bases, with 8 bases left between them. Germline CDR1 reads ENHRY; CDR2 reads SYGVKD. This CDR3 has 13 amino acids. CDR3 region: CAISGGENYGYTF. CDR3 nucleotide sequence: TGTGCCATCAGTGGGGGGGAAAACTATGGCTACACCTTC.

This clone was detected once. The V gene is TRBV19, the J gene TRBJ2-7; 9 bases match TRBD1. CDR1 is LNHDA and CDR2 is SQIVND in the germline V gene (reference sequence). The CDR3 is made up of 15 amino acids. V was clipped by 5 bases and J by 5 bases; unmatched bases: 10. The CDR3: CASSPPGTGNHEQYF. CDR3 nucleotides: TGTGCCAGTAGTCCCCCCGGGACAGGGAACCACGAGCAGTACTTC.

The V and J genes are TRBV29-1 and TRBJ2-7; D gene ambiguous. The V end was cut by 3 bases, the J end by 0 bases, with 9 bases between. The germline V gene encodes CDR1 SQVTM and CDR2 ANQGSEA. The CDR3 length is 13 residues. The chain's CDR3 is CSVETADSYEQYF. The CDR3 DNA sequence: TGCAGCGTTGAGACTGCCGACTCCTACGAGCAGTACTTC.

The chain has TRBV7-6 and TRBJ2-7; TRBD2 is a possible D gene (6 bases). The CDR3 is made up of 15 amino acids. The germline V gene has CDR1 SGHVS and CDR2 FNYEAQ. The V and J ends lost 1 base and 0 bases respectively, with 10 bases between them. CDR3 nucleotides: TGTGCCAGCAGCTTAGAGGCGGGGAGCTCCTACGAGCAGTACTTC. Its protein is CASSLEAGSSYEQYF.

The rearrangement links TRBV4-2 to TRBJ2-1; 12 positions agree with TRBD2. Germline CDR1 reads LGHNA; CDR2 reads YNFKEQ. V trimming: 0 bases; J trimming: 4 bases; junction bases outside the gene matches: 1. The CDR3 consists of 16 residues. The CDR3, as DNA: TGTGCCAGCAGCCAAGATACTAGCGGGGGGTACAATGAGCAGTTCTTC. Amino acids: CASSQDTSGGYNEQFF.

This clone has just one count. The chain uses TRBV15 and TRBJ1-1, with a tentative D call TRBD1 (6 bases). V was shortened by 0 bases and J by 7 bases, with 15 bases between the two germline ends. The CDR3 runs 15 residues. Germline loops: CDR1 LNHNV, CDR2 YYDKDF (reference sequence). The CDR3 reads CATSREGQRRGEAFF. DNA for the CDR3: TGTGCCACCAGCAGAGAAGGACAGCGTAGGGGTGAAGCTTTCTTT.

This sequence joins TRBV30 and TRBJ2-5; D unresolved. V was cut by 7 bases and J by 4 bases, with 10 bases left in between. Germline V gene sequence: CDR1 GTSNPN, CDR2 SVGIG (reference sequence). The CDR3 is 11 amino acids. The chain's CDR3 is CASSLGETQYF. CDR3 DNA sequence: TGTGCCTCCTCCCTCGGAGAGACCCAGTACTTC. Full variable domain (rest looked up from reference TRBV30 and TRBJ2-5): SQTIHQWPATLVQPVGSPLSLECTVEGTSNPNLYWYRQAAGRGLQLLFYSVGIGQISSEVPQNLSASRPQDRQFILSSKKLLLSDSGFYLCASSLGETQYFGPGTRLLVL.

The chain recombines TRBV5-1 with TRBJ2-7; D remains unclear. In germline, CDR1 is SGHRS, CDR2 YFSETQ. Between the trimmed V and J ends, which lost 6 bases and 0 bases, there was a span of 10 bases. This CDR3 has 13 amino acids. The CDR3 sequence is CASKVPGSYEQYF. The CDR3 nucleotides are TGCGCCAGCAAGGTTCCAGGCTCCTACGAGCAGTACTTC. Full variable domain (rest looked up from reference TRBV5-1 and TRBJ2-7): KAGVTQTPRYLIKTRGQQVTLSCSPISGHRSVSWYQQTPGQGLQFLFEYFSETQRNKGNFPGRFSGRQFSNSRSEMNVSTLELGDSALYLCASKVPGSYEQYFGPGTRLTVT.

DNA for the CDR3: TGTGCCAGCGGACTACCTGAAGGGTACCAAGAGACCCAGTACTTC. Amino acids: CASGLPEGYQETQYF. The chain employs TRBV25-1 and TRBJ2-5; D possibly corresponds to TRBD2 (6 bases). V lost 8 bases and J lost 0, with 16 bases in between. Germline assignment: CDR1 MGHDK and CDR2 SYGVNS. The CDR3 runs to 15 residues.

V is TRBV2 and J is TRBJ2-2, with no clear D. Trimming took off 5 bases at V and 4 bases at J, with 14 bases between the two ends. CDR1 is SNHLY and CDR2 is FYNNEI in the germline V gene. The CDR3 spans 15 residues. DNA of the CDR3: TGTGCCAGCAGTCAGAGATCCCCGGGCACCGGGGAGCTGTTTTTT. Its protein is CASSQRSPGTGELFF.

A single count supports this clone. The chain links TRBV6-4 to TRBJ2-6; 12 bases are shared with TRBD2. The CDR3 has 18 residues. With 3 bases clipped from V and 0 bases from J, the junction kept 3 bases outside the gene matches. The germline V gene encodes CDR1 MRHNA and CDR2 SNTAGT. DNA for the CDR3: TGTGCCAGCAGTGATGGACTAGCGGGAATCTCTGGGGCCAACGTCCTGACTTTC. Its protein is CASSDGLAGISGANVLTF.

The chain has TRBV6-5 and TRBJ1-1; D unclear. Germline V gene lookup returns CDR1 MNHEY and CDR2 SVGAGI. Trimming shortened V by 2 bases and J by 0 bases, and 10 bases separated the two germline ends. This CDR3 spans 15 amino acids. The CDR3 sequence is CASSYGDGMNTEAFF. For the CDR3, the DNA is TGTGCCAGCAGTTACGGAGACGGTATGAACACTGAAGCTTTCTTT.

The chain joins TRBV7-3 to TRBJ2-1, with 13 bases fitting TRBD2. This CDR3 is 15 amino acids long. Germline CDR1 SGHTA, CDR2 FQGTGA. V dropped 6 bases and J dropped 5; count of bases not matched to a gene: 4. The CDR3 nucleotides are TGTGCCAGCAGACTGGGGACTAGCGGGAACAATGAGCAGTTCTTC. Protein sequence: CASRLGTSGNNEQFF. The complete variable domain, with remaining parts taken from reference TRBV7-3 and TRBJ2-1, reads GAGVSQTPSNKVTEKGKYVELRCDPISGHTALYWYRQSLGQGPEFLIYFQGTGAADDSGLPNDRFFAVRPEGSVSTLKIQRTERGDSAVYLCASRLGTSGNNEQFFGPGTRLTVL.

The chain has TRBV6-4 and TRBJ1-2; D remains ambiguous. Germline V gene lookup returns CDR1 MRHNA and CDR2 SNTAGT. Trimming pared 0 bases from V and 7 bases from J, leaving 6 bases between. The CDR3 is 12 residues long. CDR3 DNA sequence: TGTGCCAGCAGTGACTCCGAGGCTGGCTACACCTTC. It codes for CASSDSEAGYTF.

CDR3 residues: CASSQTGTGVASYTF. In DNA, the CDR3 is TGTGCCAGCAGCCAAACCGGGACAGGGGTGGCGAGCTACACCTTC. The rearrangement joins TRBV4-2 to TRBJ1-2, with 10 bases that match TRBD1. CDR3 size: 15 residues. CDR1 and CDR2 from the germline V gene are LGHNA and YNFKEQ. Germline trimming cut 2 bases from V and 9 bases from J; bases unmatched to any gene: 9.

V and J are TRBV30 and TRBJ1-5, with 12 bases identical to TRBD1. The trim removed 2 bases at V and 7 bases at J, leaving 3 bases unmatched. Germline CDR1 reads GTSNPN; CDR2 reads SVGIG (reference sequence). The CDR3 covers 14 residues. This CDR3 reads CAWSLGTGGQPQHF. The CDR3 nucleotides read TGTGCCTGGAGTCTGGGGACAGGGGGCCAGCCCCAGCATTTT. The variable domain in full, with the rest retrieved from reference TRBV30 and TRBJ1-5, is SQTIHQWPATLVQPVGSPLSLECTVEGTSNPNLYWYRQAAGRGLQLLFYSVGIGQISSEVPQNLSASRPQDRQFILSSKKLLLSDSGFYLCAWSLGTGGQPQHFGDGTRLSIL.

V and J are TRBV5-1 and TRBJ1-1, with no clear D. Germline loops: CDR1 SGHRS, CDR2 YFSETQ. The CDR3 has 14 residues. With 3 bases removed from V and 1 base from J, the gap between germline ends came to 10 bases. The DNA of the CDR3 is TGCGCCAGCAGCTCCGGGATAGCGAACACTGAAGCTTTCTTT. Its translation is CASSSGIANTEAFF.

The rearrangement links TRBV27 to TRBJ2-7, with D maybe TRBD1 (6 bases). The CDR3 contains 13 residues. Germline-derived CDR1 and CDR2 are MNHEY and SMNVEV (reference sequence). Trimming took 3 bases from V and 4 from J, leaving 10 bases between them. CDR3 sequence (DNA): TGTGCCAGCAGTTTGGGACAAAAATACGAGCAGTACTTC. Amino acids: CASSLGQKYEQYF.

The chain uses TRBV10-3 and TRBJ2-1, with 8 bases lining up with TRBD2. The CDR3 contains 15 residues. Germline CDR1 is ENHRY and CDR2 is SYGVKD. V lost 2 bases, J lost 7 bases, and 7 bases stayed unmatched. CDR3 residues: CAISENGGATNEQFF. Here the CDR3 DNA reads TGTGCCATCAGTGAGAACGGGGGGGCTACAAATGAGCAGTTCTTC.